Listed below are T cell receptor beta chains from one sample, sequenced in a study of response to subunit inactivated influenza vaccine. Via MiXCR, TCRdb re-called the RT-PCR reads, giving one row per CDR3 protein. This table has 430,000 or so distinct CDR3 sequences, around 9.9% appearing once. Sample: PBMCs from blood, taken 35 to 45 days after vaccination. Every receptor here comes from a man aged 45-60 years who received an inactivated influenza vaccine. The CDR3 runs from the conserved cysteine through the conserved F or W. The D gene is left open where the match is weak. The listing skips clone size in some rows; elsewhere it reads once, few, many or a size class.

>few|TRBJ2-1|.|TRBV5-4
CASSLGGPVGHEQFF
TGTGCCAGCAGCTTGGGAGGGCCGGTAGGCCATGAGCAGTTCTTC
>.|TRBJ1-1|TRBD1|TRBV7-8
CASSFSGQMNTEAFF
TGTGCCAGCAGCTTTTCGGGACAGATGAACACTGAAGCTTTCTTT
>few|TRBJ1-2|.|TRBV5-1
CASRRTSNYGYTF
TGCGCCAGCAGACGGACAAGTAACTATGGCTACACCTTC
>few|TRBJ2-7|TRBD2|TRBV20-1
CSAARTSGKREQYF
TGCAGTGCCGCGAGGACTAGCGGGAAACGCGAGCAGTACTTC
>few|TRBJ2-3|.|TRBV4-2
CASSPEVADTQYF
TGTGCCAGCAGCCCGGAGGTCGCAGATACGCAGTATTTT
>many|TRBJ2-7|TRBD1|TRBV7-2
CASSLPNLRDRGLEQYF
TGTGCCAGCAGCTTGCCGAATCTTCGGGACAGGGGGCTCGAGCAGTACTTC
>few|TRBJ1-6|.|TRBV3-1
CASSQGEASSYNSPLHF
TGTGCCAGCAGCCAAGGGGAGGCGAGCTCCTATAATTCACCCCTCCACTTT
>many|TRBJ2-7|.|TRBV6-5
CASSYPSGEQYF
TGTGCCAGCAGTTACCCTTCGGGGGAGCAGTACTTC
>.|TRBJ2-5|TRBD1|TRBV24-1
CATSDHRTGSETQYF
TGTGCCACCAGTGACCACCGGACAGGGTCGGAGACCCAGTACTTC
>many|TRBJ2-5|TRBD1|TRBV24-1
CATSGRDRPLYQETQYF
TGTGCCACCAGTGGTCGGGACAGGCCCTTGTACCAAGAGACCCAGTACTTC
>.|TRBJ2-1|TRBD1|TRBV15
CATSPRQGSGEQFF
TGTGCCACCAGCCCCCGACAGGGTAGTGGTGAGCAGTTCTTC
>.|TRBJ2-1|TRBD2|TRBV7-2
CASRGSSGGYNEQFF
TGTGCCAGCAGAGGCTCTAGCGGGGGGTACAATGAGCAGTTCTTC
>few|TRBJ2-4|.|TRBV9
CASSVGGRVHDQYF
TGTGCCAGCAGCGTGGGGGGTAGGGTTCATGATCAGTACTTC
>.|TRBJ2-1|TRBD2|TRBV5-1
CASQSGGSHNEQFF
TGCGCCAGCCAAAGCGGGGGATCTCACAATGAGCAGTTCTTC
>many|TRBJ2-7|TRBD1|TRBV7-2
CASSPTRTGGSEQYF
TGTGCCAGCAGCCCAACTCGGACAGGGGGAAGCGAGCAGTACTTC
>few|TRBJ2-7|.|TRBV6-5
CASSYRARPGYEQYF
TGTGCCAGCAGTTACAGGGCACGCCCGGGTTACGAGCAGTACTTC
>few|TRBJ1-1|.|TRBV7-8
CASSFRRGPEAFF
TGTGCCAGCAGCTTCCGCCGTGGGCCCGAAGCTTTCTTT
>.|TRBJ1-1|.|TRBV6-1
CASSGTFNSAFF
TGTGCCAGCAGTGGGACTTTTAATTCGGCTTTCTTT
>.|TRBJ2-3|.|TRBV4-1
CASSQPITDTQYF
TGCGCCAGCAGCCAACCTATCACAGATACGCAGTATTTT
>.|TRBJ2-2|TRBD1|TRBV5-1
CASRWDRDAGELFF
TGCGCCAGCAGATGGGACAGGGATGCCGGGGAGCTGTTTTTT
>many|TRBJ2-2|TRBD1|TRBV24-1
CATSRQGSPGELFF
TGTGCCACCAGTCGACAGGGTTCCCCCGGGGAGCTGTTTTTT
>few|TRBJ1-5|.|TRBV6-4
CASSDSWGFGNQPQHF
TGTGCCAGCAGTGACTCTTGGGGCTTTGGCAATCAGCCCCAGCATTTT
>few|TRBJ2-1|.|TRBV12-5
CASGVLPNEQFF
TGTGCTAGTGGCGTCCTTCCCAATGAGCAGTTCTTC
>.|TRBJ2-1|TRBD2|TRBV5-1
CASSLRTSGGPEQFF
TGCGCCAGCAGCCTAAGGACTAGCGGGGGGCCGGAGCAGTTCTTC
>.|TRBJ1-3|.|TRBV9
CASSPRDGHSGNTIYF
TGTGCCAGCAGCCCGAGGGACGGCCACTCTGGAAACACCATATATTTT
>.|TRBJ2-7|TRBD1|TRBV12-3/TRBV12-4
CASSTTGTGVEQYF
TGTGCCAGCAGTACCACCGGGACAGGGGTTGAGCAGTACTTC
>many|TRBJ1-1|.|TRBV11-2
CASSLLGDMNTEAFF
TGTGCCAGCAGCTTATTAGGGGATATGAACACTGAAGCTTTCTTT
>many|TRBJ2-3|.|TRBV20-1
CSAGTTDTQYF
TGCAGTGCTGGGACCACAGATACGCAGTATTTT
>.|TRBJ2-7|.|TRBV7-8
CASSSTSAYTRAYEQYF
TGTGCCAGCAGCTCCACTTCGGCGTACACACGAGCCTACGAGCAGTACTTC
>many|TRBJ1-2|.|TRBV12-3/TRBV12-4
CASRSTEFGGYTF
TGTGCCAGCAGATCGACTGAATTCGGCGGCTACACCTTC
>few|TRBJ2-5|TRBD1|TRBV7-2
CASSKRTGGTETQYF
TGTGCCAGCAGCAAGAGGACAGGGGGCACAGAGACCCAGTACTTC
>few|TRBJ2-5|TRBD2|TRBV5-1
CASSLARLADQETQYF
TGCGCCAGCAGCTTGGCGCGCCTAGCGGACCAAGAGACCCAGTACTTC
>many|TRBJ1-5|TRBD1|TRBV20-1
CSAREGQGENQPQHF
TGCAGTGCTAGAGAGGGACAGGGGGAAAATCAGCCCCAGCATTTT
>few|TRBJ2-2|TRBD1|TRBV6-5
CASSPTGADTGELFF
TGTGCCAGCAGTCCGACAGGGGCCGACACCGGGGAGCTGTTTTTT
>.|TRBJ2-1|.|TRBV20-1
CSARQSSYNEQFF
TGCAGTGCTCGACAGAGCTCCTACAATGAGCAGTTCTTC
>few|TRBJ1-1|.|TRBV4-1
CASRRTAVDTEAFF
TGCGCCAGCAGGAGGACAGCGGTGGACACTGAAGCTTTCTTT
>.|TRBJ2-7|.|TRBV18
CASSPPGRGPGEQYF
TGTGCCAGCTCACCACCGGGACGCGGGCCAGGGGAGCAGTACTTC
>.|TRBJ2-1|.|TRBV29-1
CSAEKFWGAANEQFF
TGCAGCGCCGAAAAATTTTGGGGAGCGGCCAATGAGCAGTTCTTC
>many|TRBJ2-1|TRBD2|TRBV9
CASSVSLAGREDEQFF
TGTGCCAGCAGCGTGTCACTAGCGGGAAGGGAGGATGAGCAGTTCTTC
>few|TRBJ2-3|.|TRBV28
CASSMIGGSTDTQYF
TGTGCCAGCAGCATGATAGGGGGTAGCACAGATACGCAGTATTTT